The clone carrying this T cell receptor beta chain was seen at least ten times. This record comes from a study of T cells in Graves' hyperthyroidism and ophthalmopathy. Trimming at V came to 4 bases and at J to 4 bases, leaving 12 bases not matched to a gene. The CDR3 is 15 residues long. Germline CDR1 reads DFQATT; CDR2 reads SNEGSKA (reference sequence). Amplification yielded TCR beta CDR3 regions, with RNA transcripts as the source. During a first-round RT-PCR of the TCR CDR3, the HTBI primer set was used. TCRdb ran MiXCR on the multiplex PCR reads and lists one entry per CDR3 protein. In the table there are around 540,000 distinct CDR3 sequences, around 16% of which are singletons.

Sequencing was performed on blood. The V gene is TRBV20-1, the J gene TRBJ1-2, with TRBD1 identical over 7 bases. This TCR was sampled from a woman in her 30s with Graves' ophthalmopathy. The CDR3 protein is CSAIQHDRAVYGYTF. The DNA for the CDR3 is TGCAGTGCTATCCAGCATGACAGGGCGGTCTATGGCTACACCTTC.